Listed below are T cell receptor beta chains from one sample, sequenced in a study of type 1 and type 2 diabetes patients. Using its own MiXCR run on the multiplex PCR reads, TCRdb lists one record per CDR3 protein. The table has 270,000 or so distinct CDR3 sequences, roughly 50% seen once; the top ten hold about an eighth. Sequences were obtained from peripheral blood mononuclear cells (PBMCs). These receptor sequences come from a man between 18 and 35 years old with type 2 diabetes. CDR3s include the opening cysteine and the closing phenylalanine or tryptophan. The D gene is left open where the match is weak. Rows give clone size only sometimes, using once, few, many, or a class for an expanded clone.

cdr3_aa: CAWTARDRGIGRYGYTF
cdr3_nt: TGTGCCTGGACCGCCCGGGACAGGGGGATCGGGAGATATGGCTACACCTTC
d_call: TRBD1
v_call: TRBV30
j_call: TRBJ1-2
clone_size: .

cdr3_aa: CSAPGLAGEDNEQFF
cdr3_nt: TGCAGTGCCCCCGGACTAGCGGGAGAGGACAATGAGCAGTTCTTC
d_call: TRBD2
v_call: TRBV20-1
j_call: TRBJ2-1
clone_size: .

cdr3_aa: CASSGGDEKLFF
cdr3_nt: TGCGCCAGCAGCGGGGGAGATGAAAAACTGTTTTTT
d_call: .
v_call: TRBV10-1
j_call: TRBJ1-4
clone_size: few

cdr3_aa: CAISESGGITEAFF
cdr3_nt: TGTGCCATCAGTGAGTCTGGCGGTATTACTGAAGCTTTCTTT
d_call: .
v_call: TRBV10-3
j_call: TRBJ1-1
clone_size: .

cdr3_aa: CASSLAPSGEETQYF
cdr3_nt: TGCGCCAGCAGCTTGGCCCCATCTGGGGAAGAGACCCAGTACTTC
d_call: .
v_call: TRBV5-1
j_call: TRBJ2-5
clone_size: .

cdr3_aa: CSATKLQHTNEKLFF
cdr3_nt: TGCAGTGCTACAAAGTTGCAACACACTAATGAAAAACTGTTTTTT
d_call: .
v_call: TRBV20-1
j_call: TRBJ1-4
clone_size: .

cdr3_aa: CASSIVSGPPDGYTF
cdr3_nt: TGTGCCAGTAGTATAGTGTCGGGCCCACCGGATGGCTACACCTTC
d_call: .
v_call: TRBV19
j_call: TRBJ1-2
clone_size: many

cdr3_aa: CASSRNTGVTGDTQYF
cdr3_nt: TGTGCCAGCAGCCGAAATACAGGGGTCACGGGAGATACGCAGTATTTT
d_call: TRBD1
v_call: TRBV4-2
j_call: TRBJ2-3
clone_size: .

cdr3_aa: CASTAVYGYTF
cdr3_nt: TGTGCCAGCACGGCTGTCTATGGCTACACCTTC
d_call: .
v_call: TRBV2
j_call: TRBJ1-2
clone_size: .

cdr3_aa: CASSETSGTNGYTF
cdr3_nt: TGTGCCAGCAGTGAAACTTCCGGGACAAATGGCTACACCTTC
d_call: .
v_call: TRBV27
j_call: TRBJ1-2
clone_size: few

cdr3_aa: CASSPTTDYPGPFF
cdr3_nt: TGTGCCAGCAGCCCAACTACGGACTACCCAGGCCCGTTCTTC
d_call: .
v_call: TRBV7-2
j_call: TRBJ2-1
clone_size: .

cdr3_aa: CSASRDRPYEQYF
cdr3_nt: TGCAGTGCTAGCCGGGACAGGCCCTACGAGCAGTACTTT
d_call: TRBD1
v_call: TRBV20-1
j_call: TRBJ2-7
clone_size: .

cdr3_aa: CASSQDLTGSNYGYTF
cdr3_nt: TGCGCCAGCAGCCAAGATCTTACGGGATCTAACTATGGCTACACCTTC
d_call: .
v_call: TRBV4-1
j_call: TRBJ1-2
clone_size: few

cdr3_aa: CASSLSPTEAFF
cdr3_nt: TGTGCCAGCAGCTTAAGTCCCACTGAAGCTTTCTTT
d_call: .
v_call: TRBV7-8
j_call: TRBJ1-1
clone_size: few

cdr3_aa: CASSPRGVNTEAFF
cdr3_nt: TGTGCCAGCAGCCCCAGGGGGGTGAACACTGAAGCTTTCTTT
d_call: TRBD1
v_call: TRBV11-3
j_call: TRBJ1-1
clone_size: .

cdr3_aa: CASSVRTGSTDTQYF
cdr3_nt: TGTGCCAGCAGCGTAAGGACAGGCAGCACAGATACGCAGTATTTT
d_call: TRBD1
v_call: TRBV5-6
j_call: TRBJ2-3
clone_size: .

cdr3_aa: CASSYSRGWGEQYF
cdr3_nt: TGTGCCAGCAGTTACAGCAGGGGATGGGGCGAGCAGTACTTC
d_call: .
v_call: TRBV6-5
j_call: TRBJ2-7
clone_size: .

cdr3_aa: CASSPGPASPHGYTF
cdr3_nt: TGTGCCAGCAGCCCAGGACCCGCATCCCCTCACGGCTACACCTTC
d_call: .
v_call: TRBV7-3
j_call: TRBJ1-2
clone_size: few

cdr3_aa: CGGTVRQETQYF
cdr3_nt: TGCGGGGGGACAGTTAGGCAAGAGACCCAGTACTTC
d_call: .
v_call: TRBV20-1
j_call: TRBJ2-5
clone_size: .

cdr3_aa: CASFQGLRTEAFF
cdr3_nt: TGTGCCAGCTTCCAGGGGCTTCGGACTGAAGCTTTCTTT
d_call: .
v_call: TRBV27
j_call: TRBJ1-1
clone_size: .

cdr3_aa: CASKTGQGRVGNSPLHF
cdr3_nt: TGTGCCAGCAAAACGGGACAGGGAAGGGTTGGTAATTCACCCCTCCACTTT
d_call: TRBD1
v_call: TRBV27
j_call: TRBJ1-6
clone_size: few

cdr3_aa: CASSLSGSRNEQFF
cdr3_nt: TGTGCCAGCAGTTTATCCGGGTCTAGGAATGAGCAGTTCTTC
d_call: .
v_call: TRBV12-3/TRBV12-4
j_call: TRBJ2-1
clone_size: few

cdr3_aa: CSVARGQGATEAFF
cdr3_nt: TGCAGCGTTGCCAGGGGACAGGGGGCCACTGAAGCTTTCTTT
d_call: TRBD1
v_call: TRBV29-1
j_call: TRBJ1-1
clone_size: .

cdr3_aa: CASSFTPIEQYF
cdr3_nt: TGTGCCAGCAGCTTTACTCCTATCGAGCAGTACTTC
d_call: .
v_call: TRBV7-8
j_call: TRBJ2-7
clone_size: few

cdr3_aa: CAISVWASGSYEQFF
cdr3_nt: TGTGCCATCAGTGTATGGGCTAGCGGGAGCTATGAGCAGTTCTTC
d_call: TRBD2
v_call: TRBV10-3
j_call: TRBJ2-1
clone_size: .

cdr3_aa: CASSDPTGSNTGELFF
cdr3_nt: TGTGCCAGCAGCGATCCGACAGGGTCGAACACCGGGGAGCTGTTTTTT
d_call: TRBD1
v_call: TRBV9
j_call: TRBJ2-2
clone_size: .

cdr3_aa: CASSEAVDNSPLHF
cdr3_nt: TGTGCCAGCAGTGAGGCAGTGGATAATTCACCCCTCCACTTT
d_call: .
v_call: TRBV10-3
j_call: TRBJ1-6
clone_size: .

cdr3_aa: CASSVTGADTQYF
cdr3_nt: TGTGCCAGTAGTGTAACAGGGGCAGATACGCAGTATTTT
d_call: TRBD1
v_call: TRBV19
j_call: TRBJ2-3
clone_size: few

cdr3_aa: CSVRADGNQPQHF
cdr3_nt: TGCAGCGTCCGGGCAGATGGCAATCAGCCCCAGCATTTT
d_call: .
v_call: TRBV29-1
j_call: TRBJ1-5
clone_size: .

cdr3_aa: CASGDSAQGATGELFF
cdr3_nt: TGTGCCAGTGGGGACTCGGCTCAGGGGGCCACCGGGGAGCTGTTTTTT
d_call: TRBD1
v_call: TRBV19
j_call: TRBJ2-2
clone_size: few

cdr3_aa: CATSDPDIEASSYNEQFF
cdr3_nt: TGTGCCACCAGTGATCCCGATATCGAAGCCAGCTCCTACAATGAGCAGTTCTTC
d_call: .
v_call: TRBV24-1
j_call: TRBJ2-1
clone_size: .

cdr3_aa: CATSRDRSSGRAVPGELFF
cdr3_nt: TGTGCCACCAGCAGAGATAGGTCTAGCGGGAGGGCCGTTCCCGGGGAGCTGTTTTTT
d_call: TRBD2
v_call: TRBV15
j_call: TRBJ2-2
clone_size: many

cdr3_aa: CAWRRGREQYF
cdr3_nt: TGTGCCTGGAGGCGCGGGCGGGAGCAGTACTTC
d_call: .
v_call: TRBV30
j_call: TRBJ2-7
clone_size: .

cdr3_aa: CASTQTSANSPLHF
cdr3_nt: TGTGCCAGCACCCAAACCTCGGCGAATTCACCCCTCCACTTT
d_call: .
v_call: TRBV10-3
j_call: TRBJ1-6
clone_size: .

cdr3_aa: CASRPDRAYEQYF
cdr3_nt: TGTGCCAGCAGGCCGGACAGGGCCTACGAGCAGTACTTC
d_call: TRBD1
v_call: TRBV2
j_call: TRBJ2-7
clone_size: many

cdr3_aa: CASSQKVNTEAFF
cdr3_nt: TGTGCCAGCAGCCAGAAAGTAAACACTGAAGCTTTCTTT
d_call: .
v_call: TRBV28
j_call: TRBJ1-1
clone_size: .